Included here is one TCR beta chain sequence, with context. Its matching antigen is unknown. The data stem from a study of cytomegalovirus exposure and HLA in healthy donors. Across the whole study: The same platform was used for the 110 or so validation repertoires as for the roughly 730 first-cohort repertoires, as reported in a later analysis. Findings and limits, study-wide: The study recorded over 150 TCR beta chains that were cytomegalovirus-associated. Specificity of a few CMV-associated chains for CMV antigens was verified in vitro. That first-cohort TCR clusters tended to co-occur in the 90 to 150 validation repertoires was found in a later analysis.

Germline CDR1 and CDR2: MNHEY and SMNVEV (reference sequence). V was clipped by 2 bases and J by 2 bases; unmatched bases: 10. The CDR3 extends over 17 amino acids. TCRdb's table, derived via immunoSEQ multiplex PCR, lists solely in-frame clones and lacks some. The sample includes 55,000 to 70,000 clones, more than 85% seen only once; the top ten take approximately 1.5%. Sequenced input: PBMCs. The TCR was taken from a woman aged 18-29 years in good health and CMV-seronegative. The V gene is TRBV27, the J gene TRBJ1-1, with 8 positions matching TRBD1. The CDR3 loop is CASSLGPGTGRNTEAFF. As DNA, the CDR3 is TGTGCCAGCAGTTTAGGGCCAGGGACAGGACGCAACACTGAAGCTTTCTTT.